This TCR beta chain was captured by sequencing in a study of cytomegalovirus exposure and HLA in healthy donors. Vbeta (60) and Jbeta (13) primers were used in the PCR. Sequencing used immunoSEQ multiplex PCR; TCRdb keeps in-frame clones, though not all of them. The sample yields around 40,000 clones, of which the top ten take up 6.2%. Points on this clone: Its antigen is not known.

Trimming left V 1 base short and J 8 bases short, with 7 bases between. The germline V gene encodes CDR1 SGHTS and CDR2 YDEGEE. The CDR3 covers 13 residues. Study conclusions and caveats: Later work associated around 18,000 TCR beta sequences with HLA alleles at 0.05 false discovery rate. V segments that were indistinguishable, TRBV6-2 and TRBV6-3 among them, were omitted from analysis.

The chain carries TRBV5-8 and TRBJ1-6; D not resolved. Specimen: PBMCs. The TCR sequence derives from a man aged 30-40 years in good health and CMV-seronegative. The CDR3 sequence: CASSLLADSPLHF. In nucleotides, the CDR3 is TGTGCCAGCAGCTTGCTAGCCGATTCACCCCTCCACTTT.